These 19 T cell receptor beta chains came from one sample sequenced in a study of blood T cell repertoires in COVID-19. TCRdb's table, derived via immunoSEQ multiplex PCR, lists solely in-frame clones and lacks some. The table has 200,000 to 300,000 clones, almost 85% seen once; the top ten hold 5.1%. Sequenced sample: peripheral blood. The receptors derive from a man in his fifties or sixties with COVID-19, enrolled during active disease.

This sequence joins TRBV5-6 and TRBJ2-2; D possibly corresponds to TRBD1 (6 bases). CDR3 length equals 15 residues. Germline V gene data show CDR1 as SGHDT and CDR2 as YYEEEE. Trimming removed 1 base from V and 3 bases from J, with 10 bases in between. CDR3 nucleotide sequence: TGTGCCAGCAGCTTGACAGGGCTGTACACCGGGGAGCTGTTTTTT. This encodes CASSLTGLYTGELFF.

V and J are TRBV2 and TRBJ1-4, with D maybe TRBD1 (5 bases). Trimming took 5 bases from V and 4 from J, leaving 17 bases between them. CDR3 size: 16 residues. Germline lookup yields CDR1 SNHLY and CDR2 FYNNEI. The CDR3 here is CASSSPRWGYNEKLFF. The CDR3 DNA reads as TGTGCCAGCAGTTCGCCAAGGTGGGGCTATAATGAAAAACTGTTTTTT. Full variable domain (missing parts from reference TRBV2 and TRBJ1-4): EPEVTQTPSHQVTQMGQEVILRCVPISNHLYFYWYRQILGQKVEFLVSFYNNEISEKSEIFDDQFSVERPDGSNFTLKIRSTKLEDSAMYFCASSSPRWGYNEKLFFGSGTQLSVL.

The genes are TRBV30 and TRBJ2-2; a possible D gene is TRBD1 (5 bases). V lost 4 bases and J 1 base, leaving 10 bases between the germline ends. Germline V gene lookup returns CDR1 GTSNPN and CDR2 SVGIG (reference sequence). This CDR3 region has 14 residues. CDR3 residues: CAWNRFENTGELFF. The CDR3 DNA reads as TGTGCCTGGAACAGGTTTGAGAACACCGGGGAGCTGTTTTTT.

This chain links TRBV9 with TRBJ2-7; TRBD2 aligns across 7 bases. V was clipped by 0 bases and J by 0 bases; unmatched bases: 3. Per germline, CDR1 SGDLS and CDR2 YYNGEE. CDR3 length equals 15 residues. The CDR3 region is CASSVAASGSYEQYF. The CDR3 DNA follows: TGTGCCAGCAGCGTAGCAGCTAGCGGCTCCTACGAGCAGTACTTC. The full variable domain, completed using reference TRBV9 and TRBJ2-7, is DSGVTQTPKHLITATGQRVTLRCSPRSGDLSVYWYQQSLDQGLQFLIQYYNGEERAKGNILERFSAQQFPDLHSELNLSSLELGDSALYFCASSVAASGSYEQYFGPGTRLTVT.

The chain is built from TRBV18 and TRBJ2-1; 9 bases line up with TRBD2. Germline assignment: CDR1 KGHSH and CDR2 LQKENI. This CDR3 contains 17 residues. The V segment lost 0 bases and the J segment 7 bases; nucleotides outside the gene matches: 10. CDR3 loop: CASSPPTSGRTKNEQFF. The CDR3 bases are TGTGCCAGCTCACCACCAACTAGCGGGCGAACCAAGAATGAGCAGTTCTTC.

The chain employs TRBV9 and TRBJ2-7; 9 positions match TRBD1. The CDR3 runs 15 residues. Germline CDR1 reads SGDLS; CDR2 reads YYNGEE. J gave up 0 bases and V 4 bases, and 5 bases lay outside the gene matches. The CDR3 spells CASSTGTGYSYEQYF. The CDR3 DNA sequence: TGTGCCAGCAGCACCGGGACAGGGTACTCCTACGAGCAGTACTTC.

The rearrangement joins TRBV2 to TRBJ1-2; D is possibly TRBD1 (6 bases). The germline gives CDR1 SNHLY, CDR2 FYNNEI. V was pared by 3 bases and J by 2 bases, with 7 bases between. The CDR3 spans 13 residues. CDR3 nucleotide sequence: TGTGCCAGCAGTGATACAGGGAACTATGGCTACACCTTC. This sequence encodes CASSDTGNYGYTF.

This chain joins TRBV15 and TRBJ2-3; the match to TRBD2 covers 13 bases. There are 17 residues in the CDR3. V lost 1 base and J lost 1; bases outside the gene matches: 2. The germline gives CDR1 LNHNV, CDR2 YYDKDF (reference sequence). CDR3 DNA: TGTGCCACCAGCAGAGGAGGGACTAGCGGGGGCACAGATACGCAGTATTTT. Translating it yields CATSRGGTSGGTDTQYF.

The chain couples TRBV4-3 to TRBJ2-3; D ambiguous. V dropped 1 base and J dropped 1 base, with 6 bases sitting between them. CDR3 length: 14 residues. The germline CDR1 and CDR2 sequences are LGHNA and YSLEER. The CDR3 reads CASSQGGGTDTQYF. As DNA, the CDR3 is TGCGCCAGCAGCCAAGGCGGCGGCACAGATACGCAGTATTTT.

This sequence joins TRBV5-1 and TRBJ2-7, with TRBD1 matching 11 bases. Germline values: CDR1 SGHRS, CDR2 YFSETQ. The V and J ends lost 0 bases and 1 base, in that order; junction bases with no gene match: 15. The length of the CDR3 is 20 residues. CDR3 amino acids: CASSLAFRPGQGVPSYEQYF. The CDR3 DNA sequence: TGCGCCAGCAGCTTGGCATTCCGACCGGGACAGGGGGTTCCTTCCTACGAGCAGTACTTC.

The chain links TRBV6-6 to TRBJ2-3; the D gene is possibly TRBD1 (5 bases). Germline CDR1 reads MNHNY; CDR2 reads SVGAGI (reference sequence). The V end lost 7 bases, the J end lost 1 base, and 18 bases lay between the germline ends. There are 16 residues in the CDR3. CDR3 region: CASIGYLRRGTDTQYF. The CDR3 bases are TGTGCCAGCATTGGGTACTTACGCAGGGGCACAGATACGCAGTATTTT.

This rearrangement joins TRBV7-9 to TRBJ2-5; D gene ambiguous. This CDR3 region has 14 residues. The V and J ends lost 0 bases and 5 bases respectively, with 10 bases between them. Germline assignment: CDR1 SEHNR and CDR2 FQNEAQ (reference sequence). CDR3 sequence reads: CASSLASTVETQYF. In nucleotides, the CDR3 is TGTGCCAGCAGCTTAGCGAGTACAGTGGAGACCCAGTACTTC.

This rearrangement joins TRBV3-1 (or the pseudogene TRBV3-2) to TRBJ1-3, with D possibly being TRBD1 (5 bases). V shed 4 bases and J shed 3 bases, with 10 bases lying between them. The CDR3 extends over 14 amino acids. Germline V gene lookup returns CDR1 LGHDT and CDR2 YNNKEL (reference sequence). The CDR3 DNA is TGTGCCAGCAGCCCCCAGGGAGGTGGAAACACCATATATTTT. Translated, it gives CASSPQGGGNTIYF.

V gene TRBV9 combines with J gene TRBJ1-5; D is ambiguous. Trimming stripped 4 bases from V and 5 bases from J, with 13 bases between. The germline gives CDR1 SGDLS, CDR2 YYNGEE. There are 14 residues in the CDR3. CDR3 DNA: TGTGCCAGCAGCCGAGGAGCGACGGATCAGCCCCAGCATTTT. It translates to CASSRGATDQPQHF. The whole variable domain, filled in from reference TRBV9 and TRBJ1-5, reads DSGVTQTPKHLITATGQRVTLRCSPRSGDLSVYWYQQSLDQGLQFLIQYYNGEERAKGNILERFSAQQFPDLHSELNLSSLELGDSALYFCASSRGATDQPQHFGDGTRLSIL.

The chain employs TRBV29-1 and TRBJ2-5, with TRBD1 identical over 9 bases. Germline V gene data show CDR1 as SQVTM and CDR2 as ANQGSEA. The CDR3 extends over 13 amino acids. Unmatched junction bases numbered 8, after V lost 7 bases and J lost 5 bases. The CDR3 coding sequence is TGCAGCGAAGTGACAGGGGGGATTGAGACCCAGTACTTC. Translated: CSEVTGGIETQYF.

The chain links TRBV28 to TRBJ1-1; maybe TRBD1 (6 bases). The V gene's germline CDR1 is MDHEN and CDR2 SYDVKM. This CDR3 is built from 16 residues. V lost 7 bases and J lost 0, with 18 bases in between. Written as DNA, the CDR3 is TGTGCCAGCACAGTTTATCCAGGGGCCATGAACACTGAAGCTTTCTTT. It encodes CASTVYPGAMNTEAFF.

The CDR3 loop is CASSQAVSNQPQHF. The CDR3 region has the DNA TGTGCCAGCAGCCAAGCAGTTAGCAATCAGCCCCAGCATTTT. This chain joins TRBV3-1 (or the pseudogene TRBV3-2) and TRBJ1-5, with D unresolved. This CDR3 region has 14 residues. CDR1 is LGHDT, CDR2 YNNKEL, per germline (reference sequence). Deletions cut 1 base from V and 0 bases from J, with 4 bases between.

This chain connects TRBV7-9 to TRBJ2-3, with 9 nucleotides matching TRBD1. The J segment lost 11 bases and the V segment lost 5 bases, leaving 14 bases of the junction unmatched. This CDR3 has 15 amino acids. Germline CDR1 reads SEHNR; CDR2 reads FQNEAQ (reference sequence). The CDR3 region is CASSPRDRATKEQYF. The CDR3 DNA reads TGTGCCAGCAGCCCCCGGGACAGGGCCACAAAAGAGCAGTATTTT.

V is TRBV7-3 and J is TRBJ2-2; D is perhaps TRBD2 (5 bases). CDR3 size: 14 residues. The germline gives CDR1 SGHTA, CDR2 FQGTGA. V lost 1 base and J lost 6, with 9 bases in between. The CDR3: CASSLNGVSGELFF. In DNA form, the CDR3 reads TGTGCCAGCAGCTTAAACGGGGTGTCCGGGGAGCTGTTTTTT.